This TCR beta chain was identified during a study of blood T cell repertoires in COVID-19. Across the whole study: PBMCs, B-cell-depleted T cells, or T cells were the source of the cDNA or gDNA that made up the material.

CDR1 is MGHRA and CDR2 is YSYEKL in the germline V gene. The V and J ends lost 2 bases and 4 bases, in that order; junction bases with no gene match: 9. The CDR3 is 17 residues long. In the authors' workflow: Amplification with reference gene primers provided the estimates of nucleated cell counts. TCRdb's table, derived via immunoSEQ multiplex PCR, lists solely in-frame clones and lacks some. That table supplies the V and J calls and clone size; D and trimming were determined from the DNA. The sample carries about 240,000 clones, about 86% recorded once. The TCR comes from a woman in her thirties or forties with acute COVID-19. Sequencing was done on a sample of PBMCs or T cells enriched from blood (not recorded which). V usage is TRBV4-1 and J usage is TRBJ2-2, with TRBD2 identical over 8 bases. CDR3 in amino acids: CASSQTLSGKLTGELFF. CDR3 sequence (DNA): TGCGCCAGCAGCCAAACCCTTAGCGGGAAGCTCACCGGGGAGCTGTTTTTT.